This T cell receptor beta chain was sequenced for a study of shared clonotypes between healthy human individuals. Study summary: Donors consisted of two women and a few men between 18 and 49. Findings and limits, study-wide: Naive subsets, compared against memory subsets, generally had larger estimated richness values. Against clonotypes common to all four donors, non-shared ones had lower generation probabilities.

In the naive CD8 group, cells lacked CD45RO and were positively selected for CCR7, so terminally differentiated effector memory CD45RA+ cells were left out. As concerns this clone: Its matching antigen is unknown.

The length of the CDR3 is 16 residues. Germline loops: CDR1 SGHVS, CDR2 FQNEAQ. V was cut by 1 base and J by 3 bases, with 13 bases left in between. Genomic DNA belonging to each subset was distributed in equal measure over several immunoSEQ plates. Libraries were prepared by immunoSEQ multiplex PCR; TCRdb keeps only in-frame clonotypes and omits some of them. The table lists 550,000 to 650,000 clones, 90% to 97% of them singletons. This sequence was found in a woman aged 30 to 39 in good health. The sequencing sample was made of naive CD8+ T cells sorted from blood. This chain links TRBV7-8 with TRBJ2-1; maybe TRBD2 (5 bases). Here the CDR3 reads CASSLEGGAVYNEQFF. CDR3 DNA sequence: TGTGCCAGCAGCTTAGAAGGTGGAGCGGTCTACAATGAGCAGTTCTTC. The full variable domain, with the rest looked up from reference TRBV7-8 and TRBJ2-1, is GAGVSQSPRYKVAKRGQDVALRCDPISGHVSLFWYQQALGQGPEFLTYFQNEAQLDKSGLPSDRFFAERPEGSVSTLKIQRTQQEDSAVYLCASSLEGGAVYNEQFFGPGTRLTVL.